The 28 T cell receptor beta chains given below trace back to one sample, sequenced in a study of CD8+CD57+ T cells in acquired aplastic anemia. Only patients with CD8+CD57+ cell expansion on flow cytometry were chosen for sequencing. It was genomic DNA that served as the template for profiling TCR beta VDJ and CDR3. One entry per CDR3 protein, called by TCRdb with MiXCR from the reads. The sample lists under 200,000 distinct CDR3 sequences; around 75% were seen once. The sequencing sample was made of sorted CD4+, CD8+, or CD8+CD57+ T cells (not recorded which) from PBMCs. The receptor set was obtained from a human donor with aplastic anemia.

DNA for the CDR3: TGTGCCAGCAGCGCCGACAGTAACTATGGCTACACCTTC. It specifies CASSADSNYGYTF. This chain connects TRBV2 to TRBJ1-2; the D gene is possibly TRBD1 (5 bases). The V end was cut by 6 bases, the J end by 1 base, with 9 bases between. Per germline, CDR1 SNHLY and CDR2 FYNNEI. This CDR3 is built from 13 residues. Drawing the rest from reference TRBV2 and TRBJ1-2, the complete variable domain is EPEVTQTPSHQVTQMGQEVILRCVPISNHLYFYWYRQILGQKVEFLVSFYNNEISEKSEIFDDQFSVERPDGSNFTLKIRSTKLEDSAMYFCASSADSNYGYTFGSGTRLTVV.

This sequence joins TRBV6-1 and TRBJ1-1; no clear D. The length of the CDR3 is 13 residues. V dropped 3 bases and J dropped 1 base, with 6 bases sitting between them. From germline, CDR1 is MNHNS and CDR2 SASEGT. This CDR3 is CASSDPWNTEAFF. The CDR3 nucleotides are TGTGCCAGCAGTGATCCGTGGAACACTGAAGCTTTCTTT.

The chain carries TRBV10-3 and TRBJ1-5, with 9 bases matching TRBD1. With V trimmed by 3 bases and J by 5 bases, 11 bases remained unmatched. The CDR3 sequence is 17 residues long. CDR1 is ENHRY, CDR2 SYGVKD, per germline. The CDR3 coding sequence is TGTGCCATCAGTGAATCCCCCGGGACAGGGCGGCATCAGCCCCAGCATTTT. Protein product: CAISESPGTGRHQPQHF.

The gene calls are TRBV3-1 and TRBJ1-1; D remains unclear. Trimming stripped 2 bases from V and 9 bases from J, with 10 bases between. The germline V gene encodes CDR1 LGHDT and CDR2 YNNKEL (reference sequence). The CDR3 is made up of 12 amino acids. Here the CDR3 DNA reads TGTGCCAGCAGCCAACGAGCACGGAAAGCTTTCTTT. It encodes CASSQRARKAFF. The complete variable domain, with remaining parts taken from reference TRBV3-1 and TRBJ1-1, reads DTAVSQTPKYLVTQMGNDKSIKCEQNLGHDTMYWYKQDSKKFLKIMFSYNNKELIINETVPNRFSPKSPDKAHLNLHINSLELGDSAVYFCASSQRARKAFFGQGTRLTVV.

The chain joins TRBV5-1 to TRBJ1-1; 9 bases are shared with TRBD1. V shed 3 bases, J shed 0 bases, and the junction held 3 bases outside the gene matches. The germline CDR1 and CDR2 sequences are SGHRS and YFSETQ. The CDR3 contains 15 residues. CDR3 in amino acids: CASSWGQGMNTEAFF. In DNA, the CDR3 is TGCGCCAGCAGCTGGGGACAGGGAATGAACACTGAAGCTTTCTTT. The variable domain in full, completed from reference TRBV5-1 and TRBJ1-1, reads KAGVTQTPRYLIKTRGQQVTLSCSPISGHRSVSWYQQTPGQGLQFLFEYFSETQRNKGNFPGRFSGRQFSNSRSEMNVSTLELGDSALYLCASSWGQGMNTEAFFGQGTRLTVV.

Comments on this clonotype: A junction end diverges from the germline sequence, so it may reflect a read error. The CDR3 spells CASSFTGPGNTIYF. DNA for the CDR3: TGCGCCAGCAGCTTCACGGGTCCTGGAAACACCATATATTTT. The V and J genes are TRBV7-8 and TRBJ1-3; D is unclear. Germline assignment: CDR1 SGHVS and CDR2 FQNEAQ. The CDR3 runs 14 residues.

This chain connects TRBV29-1 to TRBJ1-2; D perhaps matches TRBD1 (5 bases). V lost 1 base, J lost 1 base, and 10 bases lay in between. Germline V gene lookup returns CDR1 SQVTM and CDR2 ANQGSEA. This CDR3 has 14 amino acids. DNA for the CDR3: TGCAGCGTTGAAGGGACATTTCATAACTATGGCTACACCTTC. As protein: CSVEGTFHNYGYTF.

This chain connects TRBV19 to TRBJ1-6, with 7 bases that match TRBD1. The CDR3 sequence is 14 residues long. Germline CDR1 is LNHDA and CDR2 is SQIVND (reference sequence). V was pared by 10 bases and J by 7 bases, with 10 bases of the junction left unmatched. For the CDR3, the DNA is TGTGCCACTAAATCACAGGGGCGGAATTCACCCCTCCACTTT. It yields the protein CATKSQGRNSPLHF.

The chain employs TRBV4-3 and TRBJ1-6; D uncertain. The CDR3 has 15 residues. V shed 1 base and J shed 5 bases, with 9 bases lying between them. CDR1 is LGHNA, CDR2 YSLEER, per germline. The CDR3 spells CASSQGYSNNSPLHF. CDR3 nucleotides: TGCGCCAGCAGCCAAGGGTATAGTAATAATTCACCCCTCCACTTT.

This clonotype was recorded once. One end of the junction fails to match germline, which may point to a read error. This chain joins TRBV4-1 and TRBJ2-7; TRBD1 matches 12 bases. The CDR3 totals 14 residues. From germline, CDR1 is MGHRA and CDR2 YSYEKL. CDR3 sequence (DNA): TGCGCCAGCAGCCTCGGGACAGGGGGCTACGAGCAGTGCTTC. Translation: CASSLGTGGYEQCF.

CDR3 amino acids: CSARGGGDNQPQHF. CDR3 nucleotides: TGCAGTGCTAGAGGAGGGGGCGACAATCAGCCCCAGCATTTT. The rearrangement links TRBV20-1 to TRBJ1-5, with TRBD1 matching over 7 bases. CDR1 is DFQATT and CDR2 is SNEGSKA in the germline V gene (reference sequence). J lost 3 bases, V lost 1 base, and 3 bases had no gene match. The CDR3 is made up of 14 amino acids.

The CDR3 sequence is CASSGTVHNEQFF. The CDR3 DNA is TGTGCCAGCAGCGGGACTGTGCACAATGAGCAGTTCTTC. The rearrangement uses TRBV9 and TRBJ2-1; tentatively, D is TRBD2 (5 bases). Germline V lookup: CDR1 SGDLS, CDR2 YYNGEE. The CDR3 spans 13 residues. V was pared by 3 bases and J by 5 bases, with 9 bases between.

With respect to this clonotype: One junction end does not reproduce the germline sequence, and a read error may be involved. J is TRBJ2-1 and V is TRBV5-1, with unresolved D. Germline lookup yields CDR1 SGHRS and CDR2 YFSETQ. CDR3 length: 12 amino acids. This CDR3 reads CASSLSRVEQFF. CDR3 nucleotides: TGTGCCAGCAGTCTATCACGCGTTGAGCAGTTCTTC.

The V gene is TRBV6-4, the J gene TRBJ2-3; 12 bases are shared with TRBD2. The CDR3 has 15 residues. Germline values: CDR1 MRHNA, CDR2 SNTAGT. V lost 8 bases and J lost 4; bases outside the gene matches: 7. In DNA, the CDR3 is TGTGCCAGCTCTAGCGGGGGGGCCGCGTCAGATACGCAGTATTTT. It encodes CASSSGGAASDTQYF.

The chain uses TRBV11-3 and TRBJ1-6; 9 positions agree with TRBD1. Germline CDR1 SGHNT, CDR2 YENEEA. The ends lost 5 bases at V and 6 bases at J; junction bases unmatched: 8. There are 16 residues in the CDR3. CDR3 protein: CASSDDLGQGNSPLHF. CDR3 nucleotides: TGTGCCAGCAGCGATGACCTGGGACAGGGTAATTCACCCCTCCACTTT. The complete variable domain, with remaining parts taken from reference TRBV11-3 and TRBJ1-6, reads EAGVVQSPRYKIIEKKQPVAFWCNPISGHNTLYWYLQNLGQGPELLIRYENEEAVDDSQLPKDRFSAERLKGVDSTLKIQPAELGDSAVYLCASSDDLGQGNSPLHFGNGTRLTVT.

This chain connects TRBV20-1 to TRBJ2-7; D call uncertain. The CDR3 totals 13 residues. From germline, CDR1 is DFQATT and CDR2 SNEGSKA (reference sequence). Trimming pared 6 bases from V and 3 bases from J, leaving 15 bases between. The DNA of the CDR3 is TGCAGTGCCTCTGAATCCGTGGGCTACGAGCAGTACTTC. Residues: CSASESVGYEQYF.

This clonotype occurred once. The chain uses TRBV5-4 and TRBJ2-5; perhaps TRBD2 as D (5 bases). The length of the CDR3 is 11 residues. Germline loops: CDR1 SGHNT, CDR2 YYREEE (reference sequence). CDR3: CASGDQETQYF. The CDR3 DNA reads TGTGCAAGCGGAGATCAAGAGACCCAGTACTTC. Looking up the rest from reference TRBV5-4 and TRBJ2-5 gives the full variable domain: ETGVTQSPTHLIKTRGQQVTLRCSSQSGHNTVSWYQQALGQGPQFIFQYYREEENGRGNFPPRFSGLQFPNYSSELNVNALELDDSALYLCASGDQETQYFGPGTRLLVL.

This clonotype was observed a single time. The chain combines TRBV28 with TRBJ2-7; D might be TRBD2 (6 bases). Trimming shortened V by 10 bases and J by 2 bases, and 18 bases separated the two germline ends. The CDR3 sequence is 14 residues long. The germline V gene encodes CDR1 MDHEN and CDR2 SYDVKM. As DNA, the CDR3 is TGTGCCACCGAGTCGACACTAGCAACCTACGAGCAGTACTTC. Translation: CATESTLATYEQYF. The full variable domain, in which reference TRBV28 and TRBJ2-7 provide the parts outside the CDR3, is DVKVTQSSRYLVKRTGEKVFLECVQDMDHENMFWYRQDPGLGLRLIYFSYDVKMKEKGDIPEGYSVSREKKERFSLILESASTNQTSMYLCATESTLATYEQYFGPGTRLTVT.

This clonotype has only a few counts. This sequence joins TRBV6-4 and TRBJ2-2; no clear D. V lost 3 bases and J 3 bases, leaving 5 bases between the germline ends. Germline V gene sequence: CDR1 MRHNA, CDR2 SNTAGT. The CDR3 has 13 amino acids. The CDR3 spells CASSEHDTGELFF. The CDR3 DNA sequence: TGTGCCAGCAGTGAACATGACACCGGGGAGCTGTTTTTT.

V and J are TRBV12-3 or TRBV12-4 and TRBJ2-1, with D possibly TRBD1 on 6 matching bases. This CDR3 contains 14 residues. Trimming shortened V by 6 bases and J by 4 bases, and 13 bases separated the two germline ends. CDR3 DNA: TGTGCCAGCAGCTCCGGGACACTTTACAATGAGCAGTTCTTC. This encodes CASSSGTLYNEQFF.

The chain has TRBV9 and TRBJ1-4; D is unclear. CDR3 length equals 15 residues. Per the germline V gene, CDR1 is SGDLS and CDR2 is YYNGEE. V was cut by 4 bases and J by 8 bases, with 18 bases left in between. CDR3 residues: CASSRLGGIGEKLFF. Here the CDR3 DNA reads TGTGCCAGCAGCAGGCTCGGTGGCATCGGCGAAAAACTGTTTTTT.

The CDR3 bases are TGTGCCAGCAGTGAAGGGAGGTTAGCGGGAGGTCTGGACGAGCAGTACTTC. Translated: CASSEGRLAGGLDEQYF. The chain recombines TRBV2 with TRBJ2-7; 10 bases are a match to TRBD2. Losses at the gene ends were 1 base for V and 5 bases for J; bases not matched to a gene: 11. CDR1 and CDR2 (germline): SNHLY, FYNNEI. There are 17 residues in the CDR3.

The chain is built from TRBV20-1 and TRBJ2-5; D is perhaps TRBD2 (5 bases). V shed 5 bases and J shed 4 bases, with 14 bases lying between them. Germline CDR1 reads DFQATT; CDR2 reads SNEGSKA (reference sequence). The CDR3 covers 13 residues. The CDR3 sequence is CSAGRTLPETQYF. The CDR3 nucleotides read TGCAGTGCTGGTAGGACTCTCCCAGAGACCCAGTACTTC.

The chain uses TRBV5-6 and TRBJ1-1; TRBD1 matches 9 bases. Germline loops: CDR1 SGHDT, CDR2 YYEEEE. The junction had 8 bases not matched to a gene; V was cut back by 2 bases and J by 6 bases. The CDR3 loop spans 15 amino acids. CDR3: CASSLQQGANAEAFF. CDR3 nucleotides: TGTGCCAGCAGCTTACAACAGGGGGCAAACGCTGAAGCTTTCTTT.

The chain joins TRBV10-3 to TRBJ2-2; 9 nucleotides agree with TRBD1. The V gene end was trimmed by 4 bases and the J gene end by 8 bases; junction bases not matched to a gene: 5. Germline V gene data show CDR1 as ENHRY and CDR2 as SYGVKD. The CDR3 extends over 14 amino acids. CDR3 amino acids: CAISGTGAVGELFF. The CDR3 bases are TGTGCCATCAGTGGGACAGGGGCAGTGGGGGAGCTGTTTTTT.

This clonotype has more than one count but fewer than ten. The chain couples TRBV7-9 to TRBJ1-1; D is possibly TRBD1 (6 bases). The V and J ends lost 5 bases and 3 bases respectively, with 16 bases between them. Germline V gene data show CDR1 as SEHNR and CDR2 as FQNEAQ (reference sequence). The CDR3 is made up of 15 amino acids. The CDR3 loop is CASSLSRGYYTEAFF. The CDR3 nucleotides are TGTGCCAGCAGCCTTAGCAGGGGTTACTACACTGAAGCTTTCTTT.

The V call is TRBV20-1, the J call TRBJ2-5; 7 nucleotides align to TRBD2. Trimming at V came to 1 base and at J to 4 bases, leaving 9 bases not matched to a gene. Germline assignment: CDR1 DFQATT and CDR2 SNEGSKA (reference sequence). The CDR3 length is 15 residues. CDR3 sequence: CSARAVAGEVETQYF. CDR3 in DNA: TGCAGTGCTAGAGCGGTCGCGGGGGAGGTAGAGACCCAGTACTTC.

To note about this clonotype: The junction does not match germline at one end; this may be a read error. The chain combines TRBV24-1 with TRBJ2-1; D is unclear. This CDR3 has 15 residues. Germline CDR1 is KGHDR and CDR2 is SFDVKD. CDR3 in DNA: TGTGCCACCAGTGACGACTCAAATATCGTCAATGAGCAGTTGTTC. It yields the protein CATSDDSNIVNEQLF.